A selection of T cell receptor beta chains follows, all from one sample in a study of cytomegalovirus exposure and HLA in healthy donors. Using immunoSEQ multiplex PCR, the repertoire was profiled, and TCRdb retains in-frame clones only, with some absent. The data show approximately 190,000 clones, roughly 80% seen once. Input material: PBMCs. The receptors derive from a boy aged 5-17 years in good health and CMV-seronegative. The conserved cysteine and the conserved F or W are not part of the CDR3 here. Fields, in order: V gene, J gene, CDR3 protein.

V: TRBV5-1
J: TRBJ2-1
CDR3: ASSLIGGLTGTSGRAHQENEQF

V: TRBV19
J: TRBJ2-1
CDR3: ASINGLANNEQF

V: TRBV9
J: TRBJ2-7
CDR3: ASSVSGRASTGEQY

V: TRBV6-6
J: TRBJ2-7
CDR3: ASSYSRGTYEQY

V: TRBV7-9
J: TRBJ2-3
CDR3: ASSWLMTASTDTQY

V: TRBV27
J: TRBJ2-7
CDR3: ASIGGQTYEQY

V: TRBV5-1
J: TRBJ1-1
CDR3: ASSLRDKTGGTEAF

V: TRBV7-2
J: TRBJ1-6
CDR3: ASSLTPGSSYNSPLH

V: TRBV28
J: TRBJ2-7
CDR3: ASSILADRFYEQY

V: TRBV30
J: TRBJ1-2
CDR3: AGALQGAYGYT

V: TRBV29-1
J: TRBJ2-7
CDR3: SVGAGIYEQY

V: TRBV12-2
J: TRBJ1-5
CDR3: ASRPINPGRGSNSNQPQH

V: TRBV9
J: TRBJ1-1
CDR3: ASSPRERTEAF

V: TRBV27
J: TRBJ2-7
CDR3: ANQLRAGGSDEQY

V: TRBV9
J: TRBJ2-7
CDR3: ASSPRVERDEQY

V: TRBV5-4
J: TRBJ2-3
CDR3: ASSYPGTRADTQY

V: TRBV11-2
J: TRBJ2-3
CDR3: ASSFGQIRDTQY

V: TRBV18
J: TRBJ2-7
CDR3: ASSSVALPNEQY

V: TRBV10-3
J: TRBJ2-7
CDR3: AIRPSLGPSSYEQY

V: TRBV7-9
J: TRBJ2-3
CDR3: ASSSLAPSTDTQY

V: TRBV5-1
J: TRBJ1-1
CDR3: ASSLFGPNTEAF

V: TRBV11-2
J: TRBJ2-7
CDR3: ASSFGLVLNEQY

V: TRBV7-2
J: TRBJ2-7
CDR3: ASSASYEQY

V: TRBV19
J: TRBJ1-3
CDR3: ASSRGLSSGNTIY

V: TRBV9
J: TRBJ1-3
CDR3: ASSAGSGAGGNTIY

V: TRBV19
J: TRBJ1-2
CDR3: ASSIDTGPNYGYT

V: TRBV5-1
J: TRBJ2-3
CDR3: ASWGGYGTDTQY

V: TRBV9
J: TRBJ2-3
CDR3: ASSVRVQLAGVETGTDTQY

V: TRBV7-2
J: TRBJ2-1
CDR3: ASSPLPSYQF

V: TRBV27
J: TRBJ2-3
CDR3: ASKKRGTSTDTQY

V: TRBV6-1
J: TRBJ2-7
CDR3: ASNSLGQVFYEQY

V: TRBV7-9
J: TRBJ1-2
CDR3: ASSLGAGDGYT

V: TRBV12-5
J: TRBJ2-2
CDR3: ASGLGRVGTGELF

V: TRBV7-8
J: TRBJ2-7
CDR3: ASSLVIFGTGVDEQY

V: TRBV6-4
J: TRBJ2-1
CDR3: ASSDTGDYNEQF

V: TRBV7-7
J: TRBJ2-5
CDR3: ASSLSRGGAGETQY

V: TRBV6-6
J: TRBJ1-1
CDR3: ASSYSSSNTEAF

V: TRBV10-3
J: TRBJ1-2
CDR3: AISLDRDNYGYT

V: TRBV27
J: TRBJ2-2
CDR3: ASSHPRRSGELF

V: TRBV5-6
J: TRBJ1-1
CDR3: ASSFGTGHTEAF

V: TRBV7-3
J: TRBJ2-1
CDR3: ASSLGTSGSNEQF

V: TRBV15
J: TRBJ1-1
CDR3: ATSSGRGRGQAF

V: TRBV6-1
J: TRBJ2-3
CDR3: ASSQQGSSTDTQY

V: TRBV5-6
J: TRBJ1-2
CDR3: ASSPIGGSGYT

V: TRBV6-5
J: TRBJ2-7
CDR3: ASSYGREGEQY

V: TRBV2
J: TRBJ2-6
CDR3: ASSSQGAGANVLT

V: TRBV11-1
J: TRBJ2-2
CDR3: ASSLPNRGRVLGTGELF

V: TRBV25-1
J: TRBJ1-2
CDR3: AARGLEYGYT

V: TRBV7-8
J: TRBJ2-7
CDR3: ASSRTSGGLSYEQY

V: TRBV28
J: TRBJ2-2
CDR3: ASSSLYTGELF

V: TRBV28
J: TRBJ2-7
CDR3: ASSPLGLAGITYEQY

V: TRBV7-9
J: TRBJ1-1
CDR3: ASTETGPNTEAF

V: TRBV10-2
J: TRBJ1-5
CDR3: ASSESGPGGQPQH

V: TRBV30
J: TRBJ2-1
CDR3: AWNSRSYNEQF

V: TRBV27
J: TRBJ2-7
CDR3: ASSLRLRGGEQY

V: TRBV5-6
J: TRBJ2-1
CDR3: ASSFGTGGSYNEQF